The rows below give T cell receptor beta chains drawn from one sample of a study of regulatory T cells in long-lasting Graves disease. TCRdb ran MiXCR on the multiplex PCR reads and lists one entry per CDR3 protein. The sample shows 350,000 to 400,000 distinct CDR3 sequences, roughly a sixth of them seen only once. The specimen was peripheral blood mononuclear cells (PBMCs), collected at new diagnosis, from a patient treated with antithyroid drugs. These receptors were taken from a female donor with Graves disease. Both conserved end residues are part of each CDR3. Fields, in order: D gene, V gene, clone size, J gene, CDR3 protein, CDR3 DNA. A D gene is named only where the DNA matches it firmly. Part of the rows lack a size; the others show once, few, many or a class for expanded clones.

d_call: TRBD2
v_call: TRBV7-9
clone_size: many
j_call: TRBJ2-3
cdr3_aa: CASTTPTGTTGTDTQYF
cdr3_nt: TGTGCCAGCACCACACCCACGGGGACTACTGGCACAGATACGCAGTATTTT

d_call: .
v_call: TRBV28
clone_size: many
j_call: TRBJ2-1
cdr3_aa: CASSLCPGIDEQFF
cdr3_nt: TGTGCCAGCAGTTTATGCCCCGGCATAGATGAGCAGTTCTTC

d_call: .
v_call: TRBV27
clone_size: many
j_call: TRBJ2-3
cdr3_aa: CASSSFDTQYF
cdr3_nt: TGTGCCAGCAGTTCTTTTGATACGCAGTATTTT

d_call: .
v_call: TRBV5-1
clone_size: few
j_call: TRBJ2-1
cdr3_aa: CASSFREEQFF
cdr3_nt: TGCGCCAGCAGCTTTAGGGAGGAGCAGTTCTTC

d_call: TRBD1
v_call: TRBV3-1
clone_size: few
j_call: TRBJ2-1
cdr3_aa: CASSHLDRYEQFF
cdr3_nt: TGTGCCAGCAGCCATTTGGACAGGTATGAGCAGTTCTTC

d_call: TRBD1
v_call: TRBV27
clone_size: many
j_call: TRBJ1-2
cdr3_aa: CASSVRQGARGGYTF
cdr3_nt: TGTGCCAGCAGTGTAAGACAGGGGGCGCGTGGAGGCTACACCTTC

d_call: TRBD1
v_call: TRBV6-1
clone_size: many
j_call: TRBJ2-5
cdr3_aa: CASSPGQGQYF
cdr3_nt: TGTGCCAGCAGTCCCGGACAGGGGCAGTACTTC

d_call: .
v_call: TRBV7-9
clone_size: many
j_call: TRBJ1-1
cdr3_aa: CASSLVGRGRNTEAFF
cdr3_nt: TGTGCCAGCAGCTTAGTGGGTCGGGGGAGGAACACTGAAGCTTTCTTT

d_call: TRBD1
v_call: TRBV27
clone_size: many
j_call: TRBJ1-2
cdr3_aa: CASSRQGGLGYTF
cdr3_nt: TGTGCCAGCAGTAGACAGGGTGGACTCGGCTACACCTTC

d_call: .
v_call: TRBV9
clone_size: many
j_call: TRBJ2-1
cdr3_aa: CASFSGTGSSYNEQFF
cdr3_nt: TGTGCCAGTTTCTCGGGGACGGGGAGCTCCTACAATGAGCAGTTCTTC

d_call: .
v_call: TRBV2
clone_size: .
j_call: TRBJ2-2
cdr3_aa: CASSLFGTGARLGQTNTGELFF
cdr3_nt: TGTGCCAGCAGCTTGTTTGGTACGGGGGCCAGACTGGGACAAACTAACACCGGGGAGCTGTTTTTT

d_call: .
v_call: TRBV7-3
clone_size: many
j_call: TRBJ1-1
cdr3_aa: CASSLVGVMNTEAFF
cdr3_nt: TGTGCCAGCAGCTTAGTAGGGGTAATGAACACTGAAGCTTTCTTT

d_call: TRBD1
v_call: TRBV20-1
clone_size: .
j_call: TRBJ2-1
cdr3_aa: CSAQIGTASYNEQFF
cdr3_nt: TGCAGTGCTCAAATTGGGACAGCCTCCTACAATGAGCAGTTCTTC

d_call: TRBD2
v_call: TRBV7-2
clone_size: .
j_call: TRBJ2-5
cdr3_aa: CASRLSRGAGETQYF
cdr3_nt: TGTGCCAGCAGGTTGTCGCGGGGGGCGGGAGAGACCCAGTACTTC

d_call: .
v_call: TRBV11-2
clone_size: .
j_call: TRBJ2-4
cdr3_aa: CASRLSPAKKNEAAKNIQYF
cdr3_nt: TGTGCCAGCAGGCTCTCCCCGGCGAAGAAAAATGAGGCAGCCAAAAACATTCAGTACTTC

d_call: .
v_call: TRBV19
clone_size: .
j_call: TRBJ1-1
cdr3_aa: CASSKGDASNPEAFF
cdr3_nt: TGTGCCAGTAGTAAGGGGGACGCATCCAACCCTGAAGCTTTCTTT

d_call: .
v_call: TRBV12-3/TRBV12-4
clone_size: many
j_call: TRBJ2-3
cdr3_aa: CASSLGTAEDTQYF
cdr3_nt: TGTGCCAGCAGTTTAGGGACAGCTGAGGATACGCAGTATTTT

d_call: .
v_call: TRBV7-8
clone_size: .
j_call: TRBJ2-7
cdr3_aa: CASSSAGQQVYEQYF
cdr3_nt: TGTGCCAGCAGCTCGGCGGGACAGCAAGTCTACGAGCAGTACTTC

d_call: .
v_call: TRBV7-6
clone_size: many
j_call: TRBJ2-3
cdr3_aa: CASSLPPRTDTQYF
cdr3_nt: TGTGCCAGCAGCTTACCACCGCGCACAGATACGCAGTATTTT

d_call: .
v_call: TRBV2
clone_size: many
j_call: TRBJ1-5
cdr3_aa: CASMPGNQQPQHF
cdr3_nt: TGTGCCAGCATGCCGGGGAATCAACAGCCCCAGCATTTT

d_call: .
v_call: TRBV6-2/TRBV6-3
clone_size: .
j_call: TRBJ1-2
cdr3_aa: CASIVSRPGAGVYGYTF
cdr3_nt: TGTGCCAGCATAGTATCGAGACCAGGGGCGGGAGTCTATGGCTACACCTTC

d_call: .
v_call: TRBV6-2/TRBV6-3
clone_size: .
j_call: TRBJ1-1
cdr3_aa: CASARGLNTEAFF
cdr3_nt: TGTGCCAGCGCGAGGGGCTTGAACACTGAAGCTTTCTTT

d_call: .
v_call: TRBV19
clone_size: few
j_call: TRBJ1-3
cdr3_aa: CASSLRIGNTIYF
cdr3_nt: TGTGCCAGTAGTCTCCGCATTGGAAACACCATATATTTT

d_call: TRBD1
v_call: TRBV29-1
clone_size: few
j_call: TRBJ2-3
cdr3_aa: CSVAGQGASSTDTQYF
cdr3_nt: TGCAGCGTTGCAGGACAGGGGGCCTCATCCACAGATACGCAGTATTTT

d_call: TRBD1
v_call: TRBV7-9
clone_size: many
j_call: TRBJ2-3
cdr3_aa: CASSLPDRGLPDTQYF
cdr3_nt: TGTGCCAGCAGCTTACCGGACAGGGGGCTGCCAGATACGCAGTATTTT

d_call: .
v_call: TRBV2
clone_size: few
j_call: TRBJ1-6
cdr3_aa: CASTPGGNSPLHF
cdr3_nt: TGTGCCAGCACCCCGGGGGGAAATTCACCCCTCCACTTT

d_call: .
v_call: TRBV28
clone_size: .
j_call: TRBJ1-2
cdr3_aa: CASSERVGSGYGYTF
cdr3_nt: TGTGCCAGCAGCGAACGAGTCGGGTCCGGCTATGGCTACACCTTC

d_call: .
v_call: TRBV10-2
clone_size: .
j_call: TRBJ1-1
cdr3_aa: CAIGGGDGTEAFF
cdr3_nt: TGCGCCATTGGGGGGGGGGATGGCACTGAAGCTTTCTTT

d_call: TRBD1
v_call: TRBV29-1
clone_size: many
j_call: TRBJ2-5
cdr3_aa: CSVDKDRALETQYF
cdr3_nt: TGCAGCGTGGACAAGGACAGGGCATTGGAGACCCAGTACTTC

d_call: .
v_call: TRBV28
clone_size: .
j_call: TRBJ2-5
cdr3_aa: CASSLPGLEETQYF
cdr3_nt: TGTGCCAGCAGTCTTCCCGGGCTAGAGGAGACCCAGTACTTC

d_call: .
v_call: TRBV7-2
clone_size: .
j_call: TRBJ2-3
cdr3_aa: CASSLASQGGTDTQYF
cdr3_nt: TGTGCCAGCAGCTTAGCATCCCAGGGAGGCACAGATACGCAGTATTTT

d_call: TRBD1
v_call: TRBV10-3
clone_size: many
j_call: TRBJ2-1
cdr3_aa: CAISRPGTGGLNEQFF
cdr3_nt: TGTGCCATCAGCCGACCCGGGACAGGGGGCCTTAATGAGCAGTTCTTC

d_call: .
v_call: TRBV12-3/TRBV12-4
clone_size: many
j_call: TRBJ1-1
cdr3_aa: CASSLSGMDTEAFF
cdr3_nt: TGTGCCAGCAGTTTATCAGGGATGGACACTGAAGCTTTCTTT

d_call: .
v_call: TRBV6-2/TRBV6-3
clone_size: many
j_call: TRBJ1-2
cdr3_aa: CASSYSGYYGYTF
cdr3_nt: TGTGCCAGCAGTTACTCGGGGTACTATGGCTACACCTTC

d_call: .
v_call: TRBV12-3/TRBV12-4
clone_size: many
j_call: TRBJ2-1
cdr3_aa: CASSRSSNEQFF
cdr3_nt: TGTGCCAGCAGTCGGTCGTCCAATGAGCAGTTCTTC

d_call: .
v_call: TRBV5-1
clone_size: many
j_call: TRBJ2-3
cdr3_aa: CASTRRAGGDTQYF
cdr3_nt: TGCGCCAGCACCCGGAGGGCGGGCGGGGATACGCAGTATTTT

d_call: .
v_call: TRBV5-4
clone_size: few
j_call: TRBJ1-2
cdr3_aa: CASSEQQGIYGYTF
cdr3_nt: TGTGCCAGCAGCGAACAACAGGGAATCTATGGCTACACCTTC

d_call: TRBD2
v_call: TRBV12-3/TRBV12-4
clone_size: .
j_call: TRBJ2-7
cdr3_aa: CASSSGLAGGREGRTGGYEQYF
cdr3_nt: TGTGCCAGCAGTTCGGGACTAGCGGGGGGGCGCGAAGGACGTACCGGCGGGTACGAGCAGTACTTC

d_call: TRBD2
v_call: TRBV18
clone_size: once
j_call: TRBJ2-1
cdr3_aa: CASSPLAGAKRVEQFF
cdr3_nt: TGTGCCAGCTCCCCTTTAGCGGGAGCCAAAAGGGTTGAGCAGTTCTTC

d_call: .
v_call: TRBV6-2/TRBV6-3
clone_size: few
j_call: TRBJ1-6
cdr3_aa: CASTGEADNSPLHF
cdr3_nt: TGTGCCAGCACAGGGGAAGCGGATAATTCACCCCTCCACTTT

d_call: TRBD2
v_call: TRBV30
clone_size: .
j_call: TRBJ2-3
cdr3_aa: CAWSVPAGGADTQYF
cdr3_nt: TGTGCCTGGAGTGTACCAGCGGGAGGGGCAGATACGCAGTATTTT

d_call: TRBD1
v_call: TRBV12-3/TRBV12-4
clone_size: many
j_call: TRBJ2-7
cdr3_aa: CASSLTRDRGREQYF
cdr3_nt: TGTGCCAGCAGTCTAACCCGGGACAGGGGGCGAGAGCAGTACTTC

d_call: TRBD1
v_call: TRBV30
clone_size: many
j_call: TRBJ2-5
cdr3_aa: CAWGNRGRETQYF
cdr3_nt: TGTGCCTGGGGGAACAGGGGACGCGAGACCCAGTACTTC

d_call: .
v_call: TRBV27
clone_size: many
j_call: TRBJ2-2
cdr3_aa: CASSLFLQNTGELFF
cdr3_nt: TGTGCCAGCAGTTTATTTCTACAGAACACCGGGGAGCTGTTTTTT

d_call: TRBD1
v_call: TRBV28
clone_size: few
j_call: TRBJ2-1
cdr3_aa: CASRGTGRLDEQFF
cdr3_nt: TGTGCCAGCAGGGGGACAGGGAGGTTAGATGAGCAGTTCTTC

d_call: .
v_call: TRBV11-2
clone_size: many
j_call: TRBJ2-1
cdr3_aa: CASSLLPWGSGRPEDYTDEQFF
cdr3_nt: TGTGCCAGCAGCTTATTACCTTGGGGTAGCGGAAGACCCGAGGACTACACTGATGAGCAGTTCTTC

d_call: .
v_call: TRBV12-3/TRBV12-4
clone_size: many
j_call: TRBJ2-1
cdr3_aa: CASGGLSRVQFF
cdr3_nt: TGTGCCAGCGGAGGACTGTCCAGAGTGCAGTTCTTC

d_call: .
v_call: TRBV24-1
clone_size: many
j_call: TRBJ2-5
cdr3_aa: CATTDWDQETQYF
cdr3_nt: TGTGCCACCACGGACTGGGACCAAGAGACCCAGTACTTC